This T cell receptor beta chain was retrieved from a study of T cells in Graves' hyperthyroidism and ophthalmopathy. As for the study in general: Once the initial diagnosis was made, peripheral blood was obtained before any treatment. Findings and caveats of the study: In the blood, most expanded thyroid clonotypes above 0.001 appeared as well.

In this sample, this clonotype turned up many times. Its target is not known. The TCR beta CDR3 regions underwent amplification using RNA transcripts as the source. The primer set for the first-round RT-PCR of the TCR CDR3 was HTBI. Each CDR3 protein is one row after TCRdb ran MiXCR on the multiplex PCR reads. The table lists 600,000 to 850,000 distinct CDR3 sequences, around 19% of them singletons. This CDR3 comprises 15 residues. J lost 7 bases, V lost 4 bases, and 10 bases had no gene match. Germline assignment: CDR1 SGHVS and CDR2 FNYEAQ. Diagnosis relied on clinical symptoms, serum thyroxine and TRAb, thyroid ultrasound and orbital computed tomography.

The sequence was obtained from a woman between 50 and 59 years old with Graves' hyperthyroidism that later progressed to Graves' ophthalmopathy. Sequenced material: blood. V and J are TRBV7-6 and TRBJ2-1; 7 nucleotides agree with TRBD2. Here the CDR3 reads CASSSREVGFNEQFF. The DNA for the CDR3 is TGTGCCAGCAGCTCTCGGGAGGTGGGCTTTAATGAGCAGTTCTTC.